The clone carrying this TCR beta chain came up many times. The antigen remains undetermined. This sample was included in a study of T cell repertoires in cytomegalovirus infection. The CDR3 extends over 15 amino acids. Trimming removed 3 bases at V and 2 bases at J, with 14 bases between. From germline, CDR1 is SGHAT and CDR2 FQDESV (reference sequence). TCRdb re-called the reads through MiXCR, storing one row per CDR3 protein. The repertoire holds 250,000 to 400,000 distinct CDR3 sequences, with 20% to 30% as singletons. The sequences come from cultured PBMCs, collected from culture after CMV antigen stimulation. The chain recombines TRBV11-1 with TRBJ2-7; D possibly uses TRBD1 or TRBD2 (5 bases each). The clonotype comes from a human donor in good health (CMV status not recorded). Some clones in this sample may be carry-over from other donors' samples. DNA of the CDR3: TGTGCCAGCAGCTTCAAGAGGGACGGAGCCTACGAGCAGTACTTC. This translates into CASSFKRDGAYEQYF.